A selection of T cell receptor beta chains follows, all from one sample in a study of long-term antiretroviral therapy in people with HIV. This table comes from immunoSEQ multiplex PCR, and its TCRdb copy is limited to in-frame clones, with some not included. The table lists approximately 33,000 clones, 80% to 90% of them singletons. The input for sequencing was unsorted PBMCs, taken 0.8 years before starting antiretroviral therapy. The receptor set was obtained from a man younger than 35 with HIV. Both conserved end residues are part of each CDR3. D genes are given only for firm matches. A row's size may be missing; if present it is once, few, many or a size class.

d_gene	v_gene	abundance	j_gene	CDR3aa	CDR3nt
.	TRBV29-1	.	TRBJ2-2	CSVGGLINTGELFF	TGCAGCGTTGGCGGTCTGATCAACACCGGGGAGCTGTTTTTT
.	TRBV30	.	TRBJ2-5	CAWRSPGLETQYF	TGTGCCTGGAGGTCCCCGGGTCTGGAGACCCAGTACTTC
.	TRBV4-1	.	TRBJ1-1	CASSPRVSVENTEAFF	TGCGCCAGCAGCCCCCGCGTATCGGTTGAGAACACTGAAGCTTTCTTT
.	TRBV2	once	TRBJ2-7	CASSEVKGREQYF	TGTGCCAGCAGTGAGGTTAAGGGTCGCGAGCAGTACTTC
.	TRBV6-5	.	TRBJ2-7	CASRPQPSRSYEQYF	TGTGCCAGCAGGCCACAGCCGAGTCGCTCCTACGAGCAGTACTTC
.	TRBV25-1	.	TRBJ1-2	CASSPSSGTSYGYTF	TGTGCCAGCAGTCCTTCATCCGGGACCTCCTATGGCTACACCTTC
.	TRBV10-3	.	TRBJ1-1	CAIRPLLNTEAFF	TGTGCCATCCGTCCATTGTTGAACACTGAAGCTTTCTTT
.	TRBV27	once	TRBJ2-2	CASSFLRQTELFF	TGTGCCAGCAGTTTTCTAAGACAGACGGAGCTGTTTTTT
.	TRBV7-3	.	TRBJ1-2	CASSLTANYGYTF	TGTGCCAGCAGCTTAACAGCTAACTATGGCTACACCTTC
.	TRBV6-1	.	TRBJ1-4	CASSGWGMANEKLFF	TGTGCCAGCAGTGGGTGGGGGATGGCTAATGAAAAACTGTTTTTT
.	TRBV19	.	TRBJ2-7	CASSVGQLFEQYF	TGTGCCAGTAGTGTTGGACAACTCTTCGAGCAGTACTTC
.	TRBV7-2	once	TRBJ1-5	CASSLDGGPLSRGPQHF	TGTGCCAGCAGCTTAGACGGGGGCCCCCTGTCCAGGGGGCCCCAGCATTTT
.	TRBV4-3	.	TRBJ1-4	CASSQDLGQKLFF	TGCGCCAGCAGCCAAGATCTGGGGCAGAAGCTGTTTTTT
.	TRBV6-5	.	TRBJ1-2	CASKDTRYGYTF	TGTGCCAGCAAAGACACCCGCTATGGCTACACCTTC
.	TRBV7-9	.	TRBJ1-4	CASSPERGGLVNEKLFF	TGTGCCAGCAGCCCGGAGAGGGGGGGGCTGGTTAATGAAAAACTGTTTTTT
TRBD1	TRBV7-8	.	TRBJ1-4	CASSGGQGGNEKLFF	TGTGCCAGCAGCGGGGGACAGGGCGGTAATGAAAAACTGTTTTTT
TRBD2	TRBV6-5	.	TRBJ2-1	CASSRSGRADEQFF	TGTGCCAGCAGCCGTAGCGGGAGGGCCGATGAGCAGTTCTTC
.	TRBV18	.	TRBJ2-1	CASSPSPSSAMIYEQFF	TGTGCCAGCTCACCAAGTCCTAGTTCTGCGATGATCTACGAGCAGTTCTTC
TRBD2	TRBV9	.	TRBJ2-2	CASSVDAGGWTGELFF	TGTGCCAGCAGCGTAGATGCGGGGGGATGGACCGGGGAGCTGTTTTTT
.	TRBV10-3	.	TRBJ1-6	CATGESSYNSPLHF	TGTGCCACAGGGGAGAGCTCCTATAATTCACCCCTCCACTTT
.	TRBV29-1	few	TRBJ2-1	CSVSAPIHNEQFF	TGCAGCGTTTCCGCACCTATTCACAATGAGCAGTTCTTC
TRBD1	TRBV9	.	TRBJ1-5	CASSAPPGTGKEGDNQPQHF	TGTGCCAGCAGCGCCCCCCCCGGGACAGGGAAAGAGGGGGACAATCAGCCCCAGCATTTT
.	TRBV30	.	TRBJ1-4	CAWSLAANEKLFF	TGTGCCTGGAGTTTGGCCGCTAATGAAAAACTGTTTTTT
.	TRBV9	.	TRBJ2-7	CASSVGGGRGQANSYEQYF	TGTGCCAGCAGCGTAGGGGGGGGAAGGGGACAGGCTAACTCCTACGAGCAGTACTTC
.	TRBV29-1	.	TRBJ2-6	CSVLEASGANVLTF	TGCAGCGTTCTTGAAGCGTCTGGGGCCAACGTCCTGACTTTC
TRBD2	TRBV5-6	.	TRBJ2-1	CASSPNLAGAYNEQFF	TGTGCCAGCAGCCCGAACTTAGCGGGGGCTTACAATGAGCAGTTCTTC
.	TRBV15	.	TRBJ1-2	CATSRDPSERTIYGYTF	TGTGCCACCAGCAGGGACCCCTCGGAAAGGACGATCTATGGCTACACCTTC
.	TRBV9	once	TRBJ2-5	CASSPQGFQETQYF	TGTGCCAGCAGCCCCCAGGGTTTCCAAGAGACCCAGTACTTC
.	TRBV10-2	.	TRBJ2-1	CASSEGAEQFF	TGCGCCAGCAGTGAGGGAGCTGAGCAGTTCTTC
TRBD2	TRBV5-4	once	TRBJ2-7	CASSSSGGPYEQYF	TGTGCCAGCAGCTCTAGCGGGGGGCCTTACGAGCAGTACTTC
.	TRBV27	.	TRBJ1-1	CASSDTGRAEAFF	TGTGCCAGCAGCGATACGGGAAGGGCTGAAGCTTTCTTT
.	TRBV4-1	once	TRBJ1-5	CASSLVAGDQPQHF	TGCGCCAGCAGCCTAGTGGCAGGGGATCAGCCCCAGCATTTT
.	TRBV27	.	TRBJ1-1	CASSLGQMNTEAFF	TGTGCCAGCAGTTTAGGACAGATGAACACTGAAGCTTTCTTT
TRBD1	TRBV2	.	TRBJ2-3	CASLDRVEIDTQYF	TGTGCCAGCCTAGACAGGGTCGAGATAGATACGCAGTATTTT
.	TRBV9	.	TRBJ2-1	CASSPLVRDEQFF	TGTGCCAGCAGCCCCCTAGTGAGGGATGAGCAGTTCTTC
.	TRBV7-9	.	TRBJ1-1	CASSSGMNTEAFF	TGTGCCAGCAGCTCAGGGATGAACACTGAAGCTTTCTTT
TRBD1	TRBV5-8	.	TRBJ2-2	CASSSGTGVTGELFF	TGTGCCAGCAGCTCCGGGACAGGCGTGACCGGGGAGCTGTTTTTT